This TCR beta chain was sequenced during a study of T cell responses to AZD1222 COVID-19 vaccine. Study conclusions and caveats: Repertoires were sampled only after the peak T cell response.

Comments on this clone: Its antigen remains unidentified.

The CDR3 has 15 amino acids. V trimming: 3 bases; J trimming: 6 bases; junction bases outside the gene matches: 8. Germline CDR1 MNHEY, CDR2 SMNVEV (reference sequence). Assay used: immunoSEQ multiplex PCR; TCRdb lists only in-frame clones, some missing. Found here are 80,000 or so clones, 92% of them singletons; the top ten hold roughly 5%. The sequenced sample was peripheral blood, obtained 28 days after the second AZD1222 dose. This chain connects TRBV27 to TRBJ1-2; 9 bases are shared with TRBD1. The TCR comes from an adult who received the AZD1222 COVID-19 vaccine. The CDR3 region is CASSLSGTGGNGYTF. As DNA, the CDR3 is TGTGCCAGCAGTTTGTCCGGTACAGGGGGCAATGGCTACACCTTC.